The following is a T cell receptor (beta chain) sequence with its context. The sample belongs to a study of T-cell memory formation after mild COVID-19. TCRdb called the 5' RACE reads again in MiXCR, with one record for every CDR3 protein. The sample shows fewer than 500,000 distinct CDR3 sequences, approximately 23% of them seen only once. The sequencing sample was made of PBMCs or a T cell subset sorted from them (not recorded which). The TCR sequence derives from an adult woman who had mild COVID-19 (a few samples of this study predate the infection). Cell type and time point are not known.

In DNA, the CDR3 is TGTGCCAGCTCGCCGCGCTCGACTAGCGGGGGAGGAGATACGCAGTATTTT. It yields the protein CASSPRSTSGGGDTQYF. The chain combines TRBV18 with TRBJ2-3; 12 bases agree with TRBD2. Losses at the gene ends were 6 bases for V and 5 bases for J; bases not matched to a gene: 12. The CDR3 is made up of 17 amino acids. Germline CDR1 is KGHSH and CDR2 is LQKENI.